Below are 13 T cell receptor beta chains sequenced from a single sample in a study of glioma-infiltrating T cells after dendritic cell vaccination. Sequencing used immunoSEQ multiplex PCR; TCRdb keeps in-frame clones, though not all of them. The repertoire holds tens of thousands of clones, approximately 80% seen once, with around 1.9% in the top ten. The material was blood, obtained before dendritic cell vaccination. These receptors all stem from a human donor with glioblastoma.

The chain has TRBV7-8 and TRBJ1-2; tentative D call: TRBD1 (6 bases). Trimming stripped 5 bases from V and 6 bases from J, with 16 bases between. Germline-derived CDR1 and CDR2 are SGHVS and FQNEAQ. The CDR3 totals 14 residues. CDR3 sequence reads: CASSAYWGGDGYTF. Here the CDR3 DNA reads TGTGCCAGCAGCGCCTACTGGGGGGGCGATGGCTACACCTTC.

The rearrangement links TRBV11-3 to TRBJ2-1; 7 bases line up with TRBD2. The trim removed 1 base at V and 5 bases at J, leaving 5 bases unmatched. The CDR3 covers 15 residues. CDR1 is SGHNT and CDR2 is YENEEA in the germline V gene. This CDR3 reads CASSLGGRADNEQFF. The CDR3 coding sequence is TGTGCCAGCAGCTTAGGGGGGAGGGCCGACAATGAGCAGTTCTTC.

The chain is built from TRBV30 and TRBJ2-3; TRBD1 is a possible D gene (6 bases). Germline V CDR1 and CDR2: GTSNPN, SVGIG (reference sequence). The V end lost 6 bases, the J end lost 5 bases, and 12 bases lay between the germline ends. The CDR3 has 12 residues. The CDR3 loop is CACTGSGDTQYF. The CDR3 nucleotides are TGTGCCTGCACAGGGTCGGGAGATACGCAGTATTTT.

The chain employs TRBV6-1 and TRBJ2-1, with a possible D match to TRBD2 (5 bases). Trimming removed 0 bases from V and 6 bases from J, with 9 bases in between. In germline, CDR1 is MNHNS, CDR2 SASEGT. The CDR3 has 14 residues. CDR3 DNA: TGTGCCAGCAGTGAAGCTTCCCGGGGCAATGAGCAGTTCTTC. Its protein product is CASSEASRGNEQFF.

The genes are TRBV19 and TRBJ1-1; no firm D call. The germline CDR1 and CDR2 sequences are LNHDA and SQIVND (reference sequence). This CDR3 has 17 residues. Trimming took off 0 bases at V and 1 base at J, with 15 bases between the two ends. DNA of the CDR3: TGTGCCAGTAGTATAGATCATAGCGGGAGCTGGAACACTGAAGCTTTCTTT. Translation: CASSIDHSGSWNTEAFF.

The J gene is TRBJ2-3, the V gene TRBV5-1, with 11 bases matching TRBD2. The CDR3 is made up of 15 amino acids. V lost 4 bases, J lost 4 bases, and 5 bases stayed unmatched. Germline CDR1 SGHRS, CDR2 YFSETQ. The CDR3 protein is CASSNSGGGPDTQYF. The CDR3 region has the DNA TGCGCCAGCAGCAATAGCGGGGGGGGACCAGATACGCAGTATTTT.

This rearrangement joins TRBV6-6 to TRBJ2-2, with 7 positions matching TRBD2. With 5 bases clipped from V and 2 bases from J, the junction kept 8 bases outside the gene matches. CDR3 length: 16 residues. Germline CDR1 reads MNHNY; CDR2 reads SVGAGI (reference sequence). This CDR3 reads CASSQEGLTNTGELFF. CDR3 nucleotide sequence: TGTGCCAGCAGTCAAGAGGGACTAACTAACACCGGGGAGCTGTTTTTT.

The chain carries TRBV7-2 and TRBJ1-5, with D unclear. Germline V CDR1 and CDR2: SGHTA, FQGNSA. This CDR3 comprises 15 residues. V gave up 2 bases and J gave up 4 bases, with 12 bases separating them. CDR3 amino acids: CASSLRGGRNQPQHF. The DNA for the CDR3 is TGTGCCAGCAGCTTACGAGGAGGTCGAAATCAGCCCCAGCATTTT.

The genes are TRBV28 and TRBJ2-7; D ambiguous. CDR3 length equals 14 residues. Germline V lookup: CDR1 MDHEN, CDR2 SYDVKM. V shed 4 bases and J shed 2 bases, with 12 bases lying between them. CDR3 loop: CASSSPTGAYEQYV. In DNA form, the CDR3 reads TGTGCCAGCAGTTCCCCCACTGGGGCCTACGAGCAGTACGTC.

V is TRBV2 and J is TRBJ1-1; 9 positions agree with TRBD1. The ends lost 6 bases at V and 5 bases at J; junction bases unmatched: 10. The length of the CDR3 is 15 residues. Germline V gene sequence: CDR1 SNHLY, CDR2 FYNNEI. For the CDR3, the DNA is TGTGCCAGCAGGAAACCCCGGACAGGGGATACTGAAGCTTTCTTT. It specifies CASRKPRTGDTEAFF.

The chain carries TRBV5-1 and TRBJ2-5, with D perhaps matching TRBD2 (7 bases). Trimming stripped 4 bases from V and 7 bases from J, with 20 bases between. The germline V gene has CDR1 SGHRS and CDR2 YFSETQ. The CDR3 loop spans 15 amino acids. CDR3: CASSPKGGGTVTQYF. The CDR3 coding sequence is TGCGCCAGCAGCCCCAAGGGGGGAGGGACCGTGACCCAGTACTTC.

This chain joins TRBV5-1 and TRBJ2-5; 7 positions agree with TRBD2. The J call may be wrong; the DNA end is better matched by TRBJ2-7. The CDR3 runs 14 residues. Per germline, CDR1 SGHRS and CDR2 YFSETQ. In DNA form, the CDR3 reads TGCGCCAGCAGCTTCTCTAGCGGATCATACGAGCAGTACTTC. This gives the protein CASSFSSGSYEQYF.

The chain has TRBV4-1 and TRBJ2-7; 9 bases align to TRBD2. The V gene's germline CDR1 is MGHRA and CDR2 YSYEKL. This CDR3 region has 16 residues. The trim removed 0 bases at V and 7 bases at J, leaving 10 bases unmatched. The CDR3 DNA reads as TGCGCCAGCAGCCAAGATCTGGCGGGAGGGAGAGGGGAGCAGTACGTC. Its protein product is CASSQDLAGGRGEQYV.